These T cell receptor beta chains were read from a single sample in a study of a mutant IDH1 vaccine in newly diagnosed glioma. Some clones are missing from TCRdb's copy, which holds only in-frame ones; the method was immunoSEQ multiplex PCR. The sample lists some 19,000 clones, roughly 84% occurring once. The input for sequencing was PBMCs, taken from a glioma patient treated with radiotherapy, temozolomide or both. The receptor set was obtained from a man aged 35 to 55 with glioma. CDR3s include the opening cysteine and the closing phenylalanine or tryptophan. The order of the fields is V gene, clone size, D gene, J gene, CDR3 protein, CDR3 DNA. D genes are given only for firm matches. Some rows mark clone size as missing; the rest say once, few, many or name a class of expanded clone.

v_gene: TRBV2
abundance: once
d_gene: TRBD2
j_gene: TRBJ2-2
CDR3aa: CASKRREAIGELFF
CDR3nt: TGTGCCAGCAAGCGGCGGGAGGCGATCGGGGAGCTGTTTTTT

v_gene: TRBV9
abundance: .
d_gene: TRBD1
j_gene: TRBJ2-1
CDR3aa: CASSVGTGGSYNEQFF
CDR3nt: TGTGCCAGCAGCGTAGGGACAGGGGGCTCCTACAATGAGCAGTTCTTC

v_gene: TRBV27
abundance: .
d_gene: TRBD1
j_gene: TRBJ1-6
CDR3aa: CASTLGQGLNSPLHF
CDR3nt: TGTGCCAGCACCTTGGGACAGGGCCTCAATTCACCCCTCCACTTT

v_gene: TRBV14
abundance: .
d_gene: .
j_gene: TRBJ1-2
CDR3aa: CASSQDGTSPYGYTF
CDR3nt: TGTGCCAGCAGCCAGGACGGGACAAGTCCCTATGGCTACACCTTC

v_gene: TRBV5-4
abundance: few
d_gene: TRBD2
j_gene: TRBJ2-1
CDR3aa: CASSLEAGAYNEQFF
CDR3nt: TGTGCCAGCAGCTTGGAGGCGGGGGCCTACAATGAGCAGTTCTTC

v_gene: TRBV19
abundance: .
d_gene: .
j_gene: TRBJ1-6
CDR3aa: CASSRTAHNSPLHF
CDR3nt: TGTGCCAGTAGTCGGACAGCTCATAATTCACCCCTCCACTTT

v_gene: TRBV6-6
abundance: .
d_gene: .
j_gene: TRBJ1-3
CDR3aa: CASSYRSDSGNTIYF
CDR3nt: TGTGCCAGCAGTTACAGGTCGGACTCTGGAAACACCATATATTTT

v_gene: TRBV10-3
abundance: .
d_gene: TRBD2
j_gene: TRBJ2-1
CDR3aa: CAIGLAGESYNEQFF
CDR3nt: TGTGCCATCGGGCTAGCGGGAGAGTCCTACAATGAGCAGTTCTTC

v_gene: TRBV4-1
abundance: .
d_gene: .
j_gene: TRBJ1-5
CDR3aa: CASSPQGLFQPQHF
CDR3nt: TGCGCCAGCAGCCCCCAGGGCCTATTTCAGCCCCAGCATTTT

v_gene: TRBV20-1
abundance: .
d_gene: .
j_gene: TRBJ2-5
CDR3aa: CSARAEETQYF
CDR3nt: TGCAGTGCTAGAGCGGAGGAGACCCAGTACTTC

v_gene: TRBV19
abundance: .
d_gene: .
j_gene: TRBJ1-1
CDR3aa: CASSIMVVTGAEAFF
CDR3nt: TGTGCCAGTAGTATTATGGTCGTGACCGGCGCTGAAGCTTTCTTT

v_gene: TRBV5-1
abundance: .
d_gene: .
j_gene: TRBJ2-2
CDR3aa: CASRADRDTGELFF
CDR3nt: TGCGCCAGTCGGGCTGACAGAGACACCGGGGAGCTGTTTTTT

v_gene: TRBV28
abundance: .
d_gene: .
j_gene: TRBJ1-1
CDR3aa: CASSFRMGAFF
CDR3nt: TGTGCCAGCAGTTTCCGAATGGGAGCTTTCTTT

v_gene: TRBV29-1
abundance: .
d_gene: TRBD1
j_gene: TRBJ2-7
CDR3aa: CSVLVGTAYEQYF
CDR3nt: TGCAGCGTATTGGTTGGGACAGCATACGAGCAGTACTTC

v_gene: TRBV5-1
abundance: .
d_gene: .
j_gene: TRBJ2-2
CDR3aa: CASSLDGGTAGELFF
CDR3nt: TGCGCCAGCAGCTTAGACGGGGGAACGGCCGGGGAGCTGTTTTTT

v_gene: TRBV28
abundance: .
d_gene: .
j_gene: TRBJ1-6
CDR3aa: CATLREGDNNSPLHF
CDR3nt: TGTGCTACGCTGAGGGAGGGGGACAATAATTCACCCCTCCACTTT

v_gene: TRBV13
abundance: .
d_gene: .
j_gene: TRBJ2-6
CDR3aa: CASSILGMRSSGANVLTF
CDR3nt: TGTGCCAGCAGCATCCTTGGGATGAGGAGCTCTGGGGCCAACGTCCTGACTTTC

v_gene: TRBV30
abundance: .
d_gene: .
j_gene: TRBJ2-3
CDR3aa: CAWSLGGGADTQYF
CDR3nt: TGTGCCTGGAGTCTGGGGGGCGGTGCAGATACGCAGTATTTT

v_gene: TRBV4-3
abundance: medium-sized
d_gene: TRBD1
j_gene: TRBJ1-2
CDR3aa: CASSQTGVLTGWGYTF
CDR3nt: TGCGCCAGCAGCCAAACAGGGGTCTTGACAGGGTGGGGCTACACCTTC

v_gene: TRBV25-1
abundance: once
d_gene: .
j_gene: TRBJ2-5
CDR3aa: CASSELDKQETQYF
CDR3nt: TGTGCCAGCAGTGAACTTGACAAGCAAGAGACCCAGTACTTC

v_gene: TRBV10-3
abundance: .
d_gene: .
j_gene: TRBJ1-5
CDR3aa: CAISVDINQPQHF
CDR3nt: TGTGCCATCAGTGTTGACATTAATCAGCCCCAGCATTTT

v_gene: TRBV6-6
abundance: .
d_gene: .
j_gene: TRBJ1-2
CDR3aa: CASSSQGSTDYGYTF
CDR3nt: TGTGCCAGCAGTTCGCAGGGTTCGACGGACTATGGCTACACCTTC

v_gene: TRBV29-1
abundance: .
d_gene: .
j_gene: TRBJ1-2
CDR3aa: CSVAGDLGMIGGYTF
CDR3nt: TGCAGCGTTGCAGGTGATCTGGGGATGATAGGAGGCTACACCTTC

v_gene: TRBV7-9
abundance: .
d_gene: .
j_gene: TRBJ1-4
CDR3aa: CASSLDADDEKLFF
CDR3nt: TGTGCCAGCAGCTTAGACGCAGACGATGAAAAACTGTTTTTT

v_gene: TRBV5-1
abundance: .
d_gene: .
j_gene: TRBJ1-4
CDR3aa: CASSLGTDEKLFF
CDR3nt: TGCGCCAGCAGCTTGGGGACGGATGAAAAACTGTTTTTT

v_gene: TRBV4-1
abundance: .
d_gene: TRBD2
j_gene: TRBJ2-3
CDR3aa: CASNRLAGVDTQYF
CDR3nt: TGCGCCAGCAATCGACTAGCGGGAGTAGATACGCAGTATTTT

v_gene: TRBV12-5
abundance: .
d_gene: TRBD1
j_gene: TRBJ2-2
CDR3aa: CASGTGQGANTGELFF
CDR3nt: TGTGCTAGTGGTACCGGACAGGGGGCAAACACCGGGGAGCTGTTTTTT

v_gene: TRBV4-1
abundance: .
d_gene: .
j_gene: TRBJ1-2
CDR3aa: CASSQGGRSGNYGYTF
CDR3nt: TGCGCCAGCAGCCAAGGCGGGCGCTCTGGTAACTATGGCTACACCTTC

v_gene: TRBV6-1
abundance: .
d_gene: .
j_gene: TRBJ2-7
CDR3aa: CASSIRAARYEQYF
CDR3nt: TGTGCCAGCAGTATAAGAGCGGCCCGCTACGAGCAGTACTTC

v_gene: TRBV29-1
abundance: .
d_gene: TRBD1
j_gene: TRBJ1-1
CDR3aa: CSVRTGGDTEAFF
CDR3nt: TGCAGCGTTCGGACAGGGGGGGACACTGAAGCTTTCTTT

v_gene: TRBV6-1
abundance: .
d_gene: .
j_gene: TRBJ1-4
CDR3aa: CASSHRGRTNEKLFF
CDR3nt: TGTGCCAGCAGTCACCGGGGGCGGACTAATGAAAAACTGTTTTTT

v_gene: TRBV5-6
abundance: .
d_gene: .
j_gene: TRBJ1-6
CDR3aa: CASSLGRRGSPLHF
CDR3nt: TGTGCCAGCAGCTTGGGGAGGCGGGGTTCACCCCTCCACTTT

v_gene: TRBV19
abundance: .
d_gene: .
j_gene: TRBJ2-7
CDR3aa: CASSPRDTSYEQYF
CDR3nt: TGTGCCAGTAGTCCCCGGGACACATCCTACGAGCAGTACTTC

v_gene: TRBV27
abundance: .
d_gene: .
j_gene: TRBJ2-3
CDR3aa: CASSPYSTDTQYF
CDR3nt: TGTGCCAGCAGTCCATATAGCACAGATACGCAGTATTTT

v_gene: TRBV6-5
abundance: .
d_gene: .
j_gene: TRBJ2-5
CDR3aa: CASSPRRAQETQYF
CDR3nt: TGTGCCAGCAGTCCACGCCGCGCCCAAGAGACCCAGTACTTC

v_gene: TRBV27
abundance: .
d_gene: .
j_gene: TRBJ2-7
CDR3aa: CASGVGPGYEQYF
CDR3nt: TGTGCCAGCGGAGTAGGACCCGGCTACGAGCAGTACTTC

v_gene: TRBV27
abundance: few
d_gene: .
j_gene: TRBJ1-1
CDR3aa: CASTAIGRLNTEAFF
CDR3nt: TGTGCCAGCACCGCGATAGGGAGATTGAACACTGAAGCTTTCTTT

v_gene: TRBV28
abundance: .
d_gene: TRBD1
j_gene: TRBJ1-1
CDR3aa: CASSLFQLRGVNTEAFF
CDR3nt: TGTGCCAGCAGTTTATTCCAACTCAGGGGGGTGAACACTGAAGCTTTCTTT

v_gene: TRBV25-1
abundance: .
d_gene: TRBD1
j_gene: TRBJ2-5
CDR3aa: CASSELGTGKETQYF
CDR3nt: TGTGCCAGCAGTGAATTGGGGACAGGGAAAGAGACCCAGTACTTC

v_gene: TRBV5-6
abundance: .
d_gene: TRBD1
j_gene: TRBJ2-2
CDR3aa: CASSTGTGGRTGELFF
CDR3nt: TGTGCCAGCAGCACTGGGACAGGGGGCCGCACCGGGGAGCTGTTTTTT

v_gene: TRBV7-9
abundance: once
d_gene: .
j_gene: TRBJ2-1
CDR3aa: CASSLAPGRKLNNEQFF
CDR3nt: TGTGCCAGCAGCTTGGCCCCCGGGCGAAAACTAAACAATGAGCAGTTCTTC

v_gene: TRBV9
abundance: medium-sized
d_gene: TRBD1
j_gene: TRBJ2-1
CDR3aa: CASSVAGQGIYNEQFF
CDR3nt: TGTGCCAGCAGCGTAGCGGGACAGGGAATTTACAATGAGCAGTTCTTC

v_gene: TRBV29-1
abundance: .
d_gene: TRBD1
j_gene: TRBJ2-5
CDR3aa: CSVELVGTGQETQYF
CDR3nt: TGCAGCGTTGAACTAGTAGGGACAGGCCAAGAGACCCAGTACTTC

v_gene: TRBV29-1
abundance: .
d_gene: TRBD1
j_gene: TRBJ1-1
CDR3aa: CSVKTGSNTEAFF
CDR3nt: TGCAGCGTGAAGACAGGGTCCAACACTGAAGCTTTCTTT

v_gene: TRBV7-9
abundance: once
d_gene: TRBD1
j_gene: TRBJ1-5
CDR3aa: CASSLYTGDQPQHF
CDR3nt: TGTGCCAGCAGCTTGTATACAGGGGATCAGCCCCAGCATTTT

v_gene: TRBV5-4
abundance: .
d_gene: .
j_gene: TRBJ1-1
CDR3aa: CASISEGRLNTEAFF
CDR3nt: TGTGCCAGCATCTCGGAGGGGCGTTTGAACACTGAAGCTTTCTTT

v_gene: TRBV5-5
abundance: .
d_gene: TRBD1
j_gene: TRBJ1-6
CDR3aa: CASSLEGQEVSPLHF
CDR3nt: TGTGCCAGCAGCTTGGAGGGACAGGAGGTTTCACCCCTCCACTTT

v_gene: TRBV15
abundance: .
d_gene: .
j_gene: TRBJ1-2
CDR3aa: CATSMPPGHPVKIGYGYTF
CDR3nt: TGTGCCACCAGCATGCCCCCGGGACACCCGGTGAAGATAGGCTATGGCTACACCTTC

v_gene: TRBV4-1
abundance: few
d_gene: TRBD2
j_gene: TRBJ2-5
CDR3aa: CASSQEERGTQETQYF
CDR3nt: TGCGCCAGCAGCCAAGAGGAGCGGGGGACACAAGAGACCCAGTACTTC

v_gene: TRBV19
abundance: .
d_gene: TRBD1
j_gene: TRBJ1-3
CDR3aa: CATNRGFISGNTIYF
CDR3nt: TGTGCCACCAACAGGGGGTTTATATCTGGAAACACCATATATTTT

v_gene: TRBV14
abundance: .
d_gene: .
j_gene: TRBJ2-1
CDR3aa: CASSTYPQGRNEQFF
CDR3nt: TGTGCCAGCAGCACCTACCCACAGGGTCGGAATGAGCAGTTCTTC

v_gene: TRBV2
abundance: .
d_gene: .
j_gene: TRBJ2-2
CDR3aa: CASSEEWARTGELFF
CDR3nt: TGTGCCAGCAGTGAAGAGTGGGCGAGGACCGGGGAGCTGTTTTTT